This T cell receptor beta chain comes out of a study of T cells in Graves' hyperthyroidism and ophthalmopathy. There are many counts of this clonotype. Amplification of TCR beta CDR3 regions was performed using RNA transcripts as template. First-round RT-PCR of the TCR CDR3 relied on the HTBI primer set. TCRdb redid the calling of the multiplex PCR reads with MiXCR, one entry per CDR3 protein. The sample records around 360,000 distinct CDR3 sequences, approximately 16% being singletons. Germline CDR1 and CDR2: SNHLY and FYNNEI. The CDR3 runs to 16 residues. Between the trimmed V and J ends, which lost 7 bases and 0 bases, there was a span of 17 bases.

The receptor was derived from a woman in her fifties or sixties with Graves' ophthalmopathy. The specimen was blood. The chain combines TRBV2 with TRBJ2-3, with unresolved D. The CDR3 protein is CASTLQRQPSTDTQYF. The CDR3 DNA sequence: TGTGCCAGCACCCTCCAGAGGCAGCCTAGCACAGATACGCAGTATTTT.